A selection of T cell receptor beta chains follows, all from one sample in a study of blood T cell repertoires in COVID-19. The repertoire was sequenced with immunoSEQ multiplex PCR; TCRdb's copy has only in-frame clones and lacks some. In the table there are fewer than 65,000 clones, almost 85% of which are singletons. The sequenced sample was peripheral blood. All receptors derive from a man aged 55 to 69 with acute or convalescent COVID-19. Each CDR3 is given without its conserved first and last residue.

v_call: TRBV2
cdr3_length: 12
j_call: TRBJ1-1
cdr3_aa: ASSEDKSTGRAF

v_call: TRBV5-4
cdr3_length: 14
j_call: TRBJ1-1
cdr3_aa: ASSLPGTKRNTEAF

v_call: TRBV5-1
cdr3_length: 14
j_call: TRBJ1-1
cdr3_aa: ASSLDTVAVDTEAF

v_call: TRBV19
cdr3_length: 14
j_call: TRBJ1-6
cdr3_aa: ASQTLTDSNNSPLH

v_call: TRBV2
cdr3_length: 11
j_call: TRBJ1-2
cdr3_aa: ASSSQGDYGYT

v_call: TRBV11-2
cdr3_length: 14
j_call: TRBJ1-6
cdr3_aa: ASSPYSGTGRESLH

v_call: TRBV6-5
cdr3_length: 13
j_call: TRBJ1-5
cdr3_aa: ASRMTVYSNQPQH

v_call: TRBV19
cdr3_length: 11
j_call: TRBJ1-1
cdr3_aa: ASSILGGGEAF

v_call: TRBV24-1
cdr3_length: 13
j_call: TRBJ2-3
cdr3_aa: ATSDPRGGADTQY

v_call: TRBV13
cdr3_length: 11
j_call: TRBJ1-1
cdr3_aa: ASSPYGGTEAF

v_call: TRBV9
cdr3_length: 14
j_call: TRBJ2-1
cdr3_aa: ASSKGQGSSYNEQF

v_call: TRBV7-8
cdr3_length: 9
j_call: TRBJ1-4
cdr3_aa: ASSLTEKLF

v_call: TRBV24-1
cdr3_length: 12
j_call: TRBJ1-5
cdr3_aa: ATSIHTGGQPQH

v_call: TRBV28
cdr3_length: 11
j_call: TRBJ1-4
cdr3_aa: ASGNREMRKLF

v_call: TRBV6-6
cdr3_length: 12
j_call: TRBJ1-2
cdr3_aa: ASRKGQGGYGYT

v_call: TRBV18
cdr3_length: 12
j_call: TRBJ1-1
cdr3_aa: ASSVQTGTPEAF

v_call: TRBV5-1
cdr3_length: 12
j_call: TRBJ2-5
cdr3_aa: ASSFGTIQETQY

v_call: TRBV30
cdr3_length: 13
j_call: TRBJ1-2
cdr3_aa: AWSVPGQGSYGYT

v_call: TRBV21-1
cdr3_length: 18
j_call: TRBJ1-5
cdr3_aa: ASSIRVDDRGQGVGQPQH

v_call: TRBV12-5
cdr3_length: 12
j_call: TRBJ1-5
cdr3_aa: ASGAQEFNQPQH

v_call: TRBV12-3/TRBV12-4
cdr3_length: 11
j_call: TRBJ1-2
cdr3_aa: ASSYGANYGYT

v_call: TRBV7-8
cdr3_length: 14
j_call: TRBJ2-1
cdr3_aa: ASSLAMGGTWNEQF

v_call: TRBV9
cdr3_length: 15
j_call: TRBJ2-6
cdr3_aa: ASSVAGSVSGANVLT

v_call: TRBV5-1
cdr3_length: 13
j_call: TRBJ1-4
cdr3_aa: ASSLRSSTNEKLF

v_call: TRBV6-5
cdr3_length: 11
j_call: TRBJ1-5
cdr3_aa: ASRKNEWQPQH

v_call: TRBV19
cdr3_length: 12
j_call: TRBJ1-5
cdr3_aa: ASSILDSNQPQH

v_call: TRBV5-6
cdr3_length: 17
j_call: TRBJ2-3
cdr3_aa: ASSLGGQGLISVQDTQY

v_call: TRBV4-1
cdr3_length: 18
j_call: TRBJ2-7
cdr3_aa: ASSPRSGPNERLAAYEQY

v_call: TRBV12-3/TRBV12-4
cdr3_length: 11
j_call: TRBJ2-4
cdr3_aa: ASTQTSGNIQY

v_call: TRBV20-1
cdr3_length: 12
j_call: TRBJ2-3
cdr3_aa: SASSGGLGDTQY

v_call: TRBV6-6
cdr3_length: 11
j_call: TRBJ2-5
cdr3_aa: ASRTQGKETQY

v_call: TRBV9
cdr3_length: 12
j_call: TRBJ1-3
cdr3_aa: ASSAPLAGNTIY

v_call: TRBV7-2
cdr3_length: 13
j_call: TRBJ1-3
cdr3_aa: ASSNTLPGGNTIY

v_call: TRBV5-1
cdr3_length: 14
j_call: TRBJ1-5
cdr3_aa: ASSLDGVKSNQPQH

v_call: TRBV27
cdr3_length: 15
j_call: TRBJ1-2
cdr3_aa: ASSLTPRGGATVGYT

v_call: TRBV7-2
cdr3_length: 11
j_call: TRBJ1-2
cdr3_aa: ASSYGTDYGYT

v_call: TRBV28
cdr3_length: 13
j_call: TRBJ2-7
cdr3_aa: ASSPPGGLSYEQY

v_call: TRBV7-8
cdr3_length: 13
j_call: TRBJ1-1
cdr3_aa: ASSLSTGGDTEAF

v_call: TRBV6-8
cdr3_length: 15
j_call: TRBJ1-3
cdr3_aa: ASSYSETESSGNTIY

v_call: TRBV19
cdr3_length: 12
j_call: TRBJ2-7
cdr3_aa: ASSDRDRPYEQY